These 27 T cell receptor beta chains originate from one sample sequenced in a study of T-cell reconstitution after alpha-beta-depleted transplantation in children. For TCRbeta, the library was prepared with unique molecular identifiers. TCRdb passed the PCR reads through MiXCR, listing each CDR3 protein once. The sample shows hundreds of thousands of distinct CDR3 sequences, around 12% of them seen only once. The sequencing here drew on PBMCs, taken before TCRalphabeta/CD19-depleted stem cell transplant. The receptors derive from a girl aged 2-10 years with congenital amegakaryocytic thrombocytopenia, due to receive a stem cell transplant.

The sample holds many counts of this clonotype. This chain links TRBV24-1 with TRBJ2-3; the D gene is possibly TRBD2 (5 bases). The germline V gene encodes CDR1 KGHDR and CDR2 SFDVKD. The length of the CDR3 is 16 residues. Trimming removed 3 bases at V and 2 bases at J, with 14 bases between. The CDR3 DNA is TGTGCCACCAGTGATCTGGCGGCAGACTACACAGATACGCAGTATTTT. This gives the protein CATSDLAADYTDTQYF.

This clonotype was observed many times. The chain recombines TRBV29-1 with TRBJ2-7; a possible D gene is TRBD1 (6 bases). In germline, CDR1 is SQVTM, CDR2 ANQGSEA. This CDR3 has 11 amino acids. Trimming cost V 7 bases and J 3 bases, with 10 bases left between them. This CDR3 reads CSGGQFYEQYF. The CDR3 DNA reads TGCAGCGGCGGACAGTTCTACGAGCAGTACTTC.

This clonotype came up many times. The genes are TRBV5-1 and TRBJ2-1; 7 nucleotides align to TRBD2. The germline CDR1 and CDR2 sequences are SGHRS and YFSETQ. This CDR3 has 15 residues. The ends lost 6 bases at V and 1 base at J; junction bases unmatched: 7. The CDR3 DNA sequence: TGCGCCAGCACCCTAGGCGGGGGTTCCTACAATGAGCAGTTCTTC. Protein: CASTLGGGSYNEQFF.

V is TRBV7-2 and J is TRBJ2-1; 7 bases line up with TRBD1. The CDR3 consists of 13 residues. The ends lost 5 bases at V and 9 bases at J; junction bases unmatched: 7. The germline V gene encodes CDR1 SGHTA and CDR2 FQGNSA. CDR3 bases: TGTGCCAGCAGCGTAACAGGGGTCATTGAGCAGTTCTTC. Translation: CASSVTGVIEQFF.

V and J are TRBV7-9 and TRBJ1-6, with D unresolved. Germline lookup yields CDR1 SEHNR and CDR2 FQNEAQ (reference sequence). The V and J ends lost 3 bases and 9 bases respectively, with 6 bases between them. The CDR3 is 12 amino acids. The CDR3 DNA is TGTGCCAGCAGCTTGCGGGGTTCACCCCTCCACTTT. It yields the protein CASSLRGSPLHF.

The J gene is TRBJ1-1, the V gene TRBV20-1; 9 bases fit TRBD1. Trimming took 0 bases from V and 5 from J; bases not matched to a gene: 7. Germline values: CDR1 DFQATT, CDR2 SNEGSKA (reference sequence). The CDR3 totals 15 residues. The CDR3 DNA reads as TGCAGTGCTAGAGATTACAGGGACAGGGTGACTGAAGCTTTCTTT. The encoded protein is CSARDYRDRVTEAFF.

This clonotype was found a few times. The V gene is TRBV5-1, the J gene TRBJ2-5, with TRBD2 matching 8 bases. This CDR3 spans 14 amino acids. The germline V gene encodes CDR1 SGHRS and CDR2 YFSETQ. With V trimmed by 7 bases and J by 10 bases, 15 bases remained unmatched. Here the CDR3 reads CASRFTSGPGDQYF. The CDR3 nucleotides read TGCGCCAGCCGATTTACTAGCGGCCCGGGGGACCAGTACTTC.

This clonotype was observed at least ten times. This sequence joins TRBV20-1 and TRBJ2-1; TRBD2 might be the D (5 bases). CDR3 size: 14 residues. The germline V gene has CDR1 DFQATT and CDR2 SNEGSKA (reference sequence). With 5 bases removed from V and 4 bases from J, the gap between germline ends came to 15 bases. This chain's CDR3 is CSAPKPRGYNEQFF. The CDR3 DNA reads TGCAGTGCTCCTAAACCTCGGGGTTACAATGAGCAGTTCTTC.

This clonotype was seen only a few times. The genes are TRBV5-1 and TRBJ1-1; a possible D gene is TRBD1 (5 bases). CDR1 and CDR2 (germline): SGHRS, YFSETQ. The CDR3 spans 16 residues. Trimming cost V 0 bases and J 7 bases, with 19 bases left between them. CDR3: CASSLADYAGRGEAFF. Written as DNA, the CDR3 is TGCGCCAGCAGCTTGGCCGATTATGCAGGTAGGGGTGAAGCTTTCTTT.

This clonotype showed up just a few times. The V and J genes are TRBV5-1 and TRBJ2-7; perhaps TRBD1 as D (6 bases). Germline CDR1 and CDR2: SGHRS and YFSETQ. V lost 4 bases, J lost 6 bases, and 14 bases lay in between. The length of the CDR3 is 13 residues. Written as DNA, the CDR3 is TGCGCCAGCAGCACTCAGGGGTTCGGCGAGCAGTACTTC. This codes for CASSTQGFGEQYF.

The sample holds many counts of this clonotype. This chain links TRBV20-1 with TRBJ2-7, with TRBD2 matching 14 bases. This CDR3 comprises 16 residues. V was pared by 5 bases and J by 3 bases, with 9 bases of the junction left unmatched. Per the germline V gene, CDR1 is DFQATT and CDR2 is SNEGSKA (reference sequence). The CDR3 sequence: CSALGTSGSSSYEQYF. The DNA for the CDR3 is TGCAGTGCTCTGGGGACTAGCGGGAGTTCGAGCTACGAGCAGTACTTC.

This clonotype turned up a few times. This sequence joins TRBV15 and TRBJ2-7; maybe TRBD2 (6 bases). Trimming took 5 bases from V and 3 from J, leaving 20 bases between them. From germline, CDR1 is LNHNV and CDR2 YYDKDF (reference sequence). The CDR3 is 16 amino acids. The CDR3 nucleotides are TGTGCCACCAGCGGCGGGACGCTGGACTCCATCTACGAGCAGTACTTC. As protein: CATSGGTLDSIYEQYF.

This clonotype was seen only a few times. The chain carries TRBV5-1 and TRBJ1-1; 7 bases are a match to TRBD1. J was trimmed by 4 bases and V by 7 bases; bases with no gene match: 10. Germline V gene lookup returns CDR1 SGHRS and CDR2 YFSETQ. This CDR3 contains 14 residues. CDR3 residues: CASPLVAGGTEAFF. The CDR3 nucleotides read TGCGCCAGCCCTCTCGTGGCAGGGGGCACTGAAGCTTTCTTT.

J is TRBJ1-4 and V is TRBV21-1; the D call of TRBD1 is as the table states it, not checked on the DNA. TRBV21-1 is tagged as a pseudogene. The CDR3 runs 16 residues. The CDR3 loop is CASSIRPRVLGEKLFF. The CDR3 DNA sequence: TGTGCCAGCAGCATCCGCCCCAGGGTACTTGGTGAAAAACTGTTTTTT.

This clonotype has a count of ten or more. The chain's CDR3 is CASSAGTTNTGELFF. CDR3 sequence (DNA): TGTGCCAGCAGTGCCGGGACTACCAACACCGGGGAGCTGTTTTTT. This rearrangement joins TRBV12-3 or TRBV12-4 to TRBJ2-2; 7 nucleotides agree with TRBD2. The CDR3 loop spans 15 amino acids. Losses at the gene ends were 5 bases for V and 2 bases for J; bases not matched to a gene: 5.

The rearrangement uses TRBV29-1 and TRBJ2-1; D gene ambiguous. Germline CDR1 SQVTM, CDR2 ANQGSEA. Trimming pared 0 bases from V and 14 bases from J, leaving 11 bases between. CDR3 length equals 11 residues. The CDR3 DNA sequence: TGCAGCGTTGAAGATCCCAGCGCTGAGTTCTTC. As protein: CSVEDPSAEFF.

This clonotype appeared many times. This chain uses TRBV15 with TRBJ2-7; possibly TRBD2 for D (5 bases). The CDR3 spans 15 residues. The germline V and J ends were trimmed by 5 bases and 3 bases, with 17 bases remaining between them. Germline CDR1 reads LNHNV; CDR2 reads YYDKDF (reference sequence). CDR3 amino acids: CATSAPRGYYYEQYF. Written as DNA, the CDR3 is TGTGCCACCAGCGCCCCTCGGGGTTATTACTACGAGCAGTACTTC.

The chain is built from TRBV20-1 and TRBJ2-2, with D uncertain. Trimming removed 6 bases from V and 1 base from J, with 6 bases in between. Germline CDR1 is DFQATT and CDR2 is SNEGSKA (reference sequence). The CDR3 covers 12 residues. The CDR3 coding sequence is TGCAGTGCCAGCTTGAACACCGGGGAGCTGTTTTTT. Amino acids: CSASLNTGELFF.

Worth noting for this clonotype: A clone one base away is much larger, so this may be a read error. CDR3 in amino acids: CSHTLTSTDTLYF. The CDR3 DNA sequence: TGTTCCCATACTTTGACTTCCACAGATACGCTGTATTTT. The rearrangement uses TRBV6-6 and TRBJ2-3; D gene uncertain. This CDR3 region has 13 residues. Germline loops: CDR1 MNHNY, CDR2 SVGAGI (reference sequence).

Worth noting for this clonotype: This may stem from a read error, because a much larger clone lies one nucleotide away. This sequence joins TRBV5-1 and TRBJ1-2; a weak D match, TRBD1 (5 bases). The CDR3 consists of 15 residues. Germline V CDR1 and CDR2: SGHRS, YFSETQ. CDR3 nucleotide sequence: TGCGCCAGCAGCTTGGAAGGGACGAAGCCTGATGGCTACCCCTTC. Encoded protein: CASSLEGTKPDGYPF.

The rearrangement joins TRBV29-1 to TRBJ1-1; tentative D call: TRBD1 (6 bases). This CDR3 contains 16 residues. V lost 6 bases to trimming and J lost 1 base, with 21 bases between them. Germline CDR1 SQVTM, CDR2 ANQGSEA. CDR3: CSVGAVVGTANTEAFF. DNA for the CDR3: TGCAGCGTGGGGGCAGTAGTCGGGACGGCGAACACTGAAGCTTTCTTT.

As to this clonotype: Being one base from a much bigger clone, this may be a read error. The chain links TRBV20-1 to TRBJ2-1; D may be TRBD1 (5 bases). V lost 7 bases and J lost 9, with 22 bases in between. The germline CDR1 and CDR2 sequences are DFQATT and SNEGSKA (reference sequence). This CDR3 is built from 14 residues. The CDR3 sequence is CSGYPEGVPGEQFF. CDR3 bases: TGCAGTGGGTACCCGGAAGGGGTGCCGGGTGAGCAGTTCTTC.

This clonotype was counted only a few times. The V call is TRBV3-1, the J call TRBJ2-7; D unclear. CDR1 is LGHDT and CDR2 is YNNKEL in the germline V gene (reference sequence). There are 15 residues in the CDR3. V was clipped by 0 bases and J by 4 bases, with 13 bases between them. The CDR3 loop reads CASSQEGWGNYEQYF. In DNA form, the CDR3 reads TGTGCCAGCAGCCAAGAAGGTTGGGGAAATTACGAGCAGTACTTC.

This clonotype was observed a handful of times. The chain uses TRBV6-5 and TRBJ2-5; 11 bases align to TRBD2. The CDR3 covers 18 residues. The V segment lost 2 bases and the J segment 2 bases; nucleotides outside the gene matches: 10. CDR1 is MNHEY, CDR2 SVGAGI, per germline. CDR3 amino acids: CASSYDRTGTSGQETQYF. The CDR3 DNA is TGTGCCAGCAGTTACGATCGAACCGGGACTAGCGGTCAAGAGACCCAGTACTTC.

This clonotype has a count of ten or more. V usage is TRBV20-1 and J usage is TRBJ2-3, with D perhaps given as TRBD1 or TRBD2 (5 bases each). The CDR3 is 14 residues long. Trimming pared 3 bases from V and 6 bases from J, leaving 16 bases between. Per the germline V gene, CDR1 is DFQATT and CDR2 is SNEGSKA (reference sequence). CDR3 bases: TGCAGTGCTAGGGGGGACCCTAACACCGATACGCAGTATTTT. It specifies CSARGDPNTDTQYF.

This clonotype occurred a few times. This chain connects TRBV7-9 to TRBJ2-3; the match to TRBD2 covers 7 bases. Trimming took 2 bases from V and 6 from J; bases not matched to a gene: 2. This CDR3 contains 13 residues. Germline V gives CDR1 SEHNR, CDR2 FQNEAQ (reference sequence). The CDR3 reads CASSLKLADTQYF. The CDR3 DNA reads TGTGCCAGCAGCTTAAAACTAGCGGATACGCAGTATTTT.

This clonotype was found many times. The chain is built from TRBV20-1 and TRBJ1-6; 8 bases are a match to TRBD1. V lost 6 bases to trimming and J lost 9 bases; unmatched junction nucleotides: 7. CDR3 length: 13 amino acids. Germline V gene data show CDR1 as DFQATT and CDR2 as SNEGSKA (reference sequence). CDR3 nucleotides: TGCAGTGCCTCCGGGACAGGAGGTTCACCCCTCCACTTT. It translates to CSASGTGGSPLHF.